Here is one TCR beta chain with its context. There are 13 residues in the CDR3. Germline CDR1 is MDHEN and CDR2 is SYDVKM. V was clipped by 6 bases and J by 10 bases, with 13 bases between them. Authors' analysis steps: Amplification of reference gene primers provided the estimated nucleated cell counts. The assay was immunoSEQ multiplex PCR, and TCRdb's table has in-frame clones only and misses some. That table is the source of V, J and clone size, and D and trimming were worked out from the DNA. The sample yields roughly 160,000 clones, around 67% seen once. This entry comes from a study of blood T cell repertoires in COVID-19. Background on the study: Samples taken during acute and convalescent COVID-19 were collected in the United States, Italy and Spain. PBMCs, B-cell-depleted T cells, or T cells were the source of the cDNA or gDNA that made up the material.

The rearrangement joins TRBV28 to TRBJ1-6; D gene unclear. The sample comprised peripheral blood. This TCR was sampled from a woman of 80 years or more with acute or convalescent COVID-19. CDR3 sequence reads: CASRLQVRSPLHF. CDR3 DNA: TGTGCCAGCAGACTACAAGTTCGGTCACCCCTCCACTTT.